This T cell receptor (beta chain) was obtained from a study of cytomegalovirus exposure and HLA in healthy donors. Study-wide background: The same platform was used for the approximately 120 validation repertoires as for the 666 first-cohort repertoires, as reported in a later analysis. Study findings and constraints: Subsequent analysis revealed that first-cohort TCR clusters tended to co-occur in the 120 validation repertoires. Associated with cytomegalovirus, according to the listing, were around 160 TCR beta chains. With high specificity and sensitivity, the classifier reportedly diagnosed cytomegalovirus status.

V lost 1 base and J lost 6; bases outside the gene matches: 10. Germline V lookup: CDR1 LNHNV, CDR2 YYDKDF (reference sequence). The CDR3 has 17 amino acids. The method was immunoSEQ multiplex PCR; TCRdb's version includes in-frame clones alone and lacks a portion of them. The data show 130,000 to 150,000 clones, just under 90% seen once. Worth noting for this clone: Antigen specificity is unknown.

V usage is TRBV15 and J usage is TRBJ2-1, with 9 positions matching TRBD2. This clonotype was sampled from a woman aged 25 to 45 in good health and CMV-seropositive. Material: PBMCs. The CDR3 protein is CATSRGGGGALGNEQFF. The CDR3 bases are TGTGCCACCAGCAGAGGGGGCGGGGGGGCCCTAGGCAATGAGCAGTTCTTC.